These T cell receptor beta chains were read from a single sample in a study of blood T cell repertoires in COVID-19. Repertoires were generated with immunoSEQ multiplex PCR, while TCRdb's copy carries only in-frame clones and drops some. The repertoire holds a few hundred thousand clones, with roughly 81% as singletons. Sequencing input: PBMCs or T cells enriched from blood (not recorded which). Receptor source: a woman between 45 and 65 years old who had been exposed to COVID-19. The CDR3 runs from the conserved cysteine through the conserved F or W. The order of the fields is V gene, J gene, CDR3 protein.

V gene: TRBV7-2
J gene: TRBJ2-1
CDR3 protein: CASNQLYNEQFF

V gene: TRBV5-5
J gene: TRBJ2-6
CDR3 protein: CASSRDRSLATGANVLTF

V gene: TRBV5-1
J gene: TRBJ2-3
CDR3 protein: CASSSLTGLSTDTQYF

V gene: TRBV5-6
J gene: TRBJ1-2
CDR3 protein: CASSLGTGTYGYTF

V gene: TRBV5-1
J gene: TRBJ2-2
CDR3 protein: CASSLVAGWDTGELFF

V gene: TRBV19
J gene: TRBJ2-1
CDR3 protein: CASGTSGANNEQFF

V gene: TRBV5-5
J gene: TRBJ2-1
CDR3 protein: CASHYRLASYNEQFF

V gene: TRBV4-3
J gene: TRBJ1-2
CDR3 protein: CASSQDPAGGTNYGYTF

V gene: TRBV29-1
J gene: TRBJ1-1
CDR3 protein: CSVGTARPMNTEAFF

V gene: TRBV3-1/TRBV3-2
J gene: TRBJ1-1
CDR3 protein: CASSQRTGQSAEAFF

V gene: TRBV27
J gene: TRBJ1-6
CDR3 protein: CASMDGIRPPLHF

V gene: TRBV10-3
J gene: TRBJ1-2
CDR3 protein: CAIRGASNYGYTF

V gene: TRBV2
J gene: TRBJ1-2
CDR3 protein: CASGAERSYGYTF

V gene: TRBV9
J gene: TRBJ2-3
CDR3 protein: CASSPRGGRSTDTQYF

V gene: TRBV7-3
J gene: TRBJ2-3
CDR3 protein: CASSLAGTATDTQYF